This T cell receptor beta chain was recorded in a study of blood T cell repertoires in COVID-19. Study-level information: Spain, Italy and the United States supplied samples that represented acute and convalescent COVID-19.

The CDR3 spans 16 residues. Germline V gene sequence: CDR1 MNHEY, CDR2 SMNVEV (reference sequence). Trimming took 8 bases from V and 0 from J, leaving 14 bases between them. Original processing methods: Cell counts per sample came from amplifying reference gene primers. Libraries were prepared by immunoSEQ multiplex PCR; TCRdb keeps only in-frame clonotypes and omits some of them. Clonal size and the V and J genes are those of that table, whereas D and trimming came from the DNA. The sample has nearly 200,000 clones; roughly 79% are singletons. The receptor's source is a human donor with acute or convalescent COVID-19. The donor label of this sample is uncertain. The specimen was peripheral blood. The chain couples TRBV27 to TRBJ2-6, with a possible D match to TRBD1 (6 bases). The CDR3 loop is CASGPTGNSGANVLTF. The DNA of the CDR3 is TGTGCCAGCGGCCCTACAGGGAACTCTGGGGCCAACGTCCTGACTTTC.